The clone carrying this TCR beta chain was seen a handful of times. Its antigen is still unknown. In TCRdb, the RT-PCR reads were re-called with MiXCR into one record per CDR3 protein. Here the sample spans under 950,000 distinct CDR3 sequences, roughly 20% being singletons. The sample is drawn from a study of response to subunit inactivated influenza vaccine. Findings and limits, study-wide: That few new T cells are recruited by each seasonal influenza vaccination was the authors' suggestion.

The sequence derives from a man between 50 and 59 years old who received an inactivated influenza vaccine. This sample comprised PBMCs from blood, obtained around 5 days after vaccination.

CDR3: CASSVTPVAGVRYGYTF. The CDR3 nucleotides read TGTGCCAGCAGCGTTACCCCTGTTGCAGGGGTTCGCTATGGCTACACCTTC. V and J are TRBV7-2 and TRBJ1-2, with D tentatively TRBD1 (6 bases). V gave up 5 bases and J gave up 4 bases, with 23 bases separating them. The length of the CDR3 is 17 residues. Germline CDR1 and CDR2: SGHTA and FQGNSA.